What follows are 22 T cell receptor beta chains derived from one specimen sequenced in a study of radiation and T cells in renal cell carcinoma. Time point noted: blood 2 weeks post-SBRT. Treatment noted: 15 Gy SBRT to primary tumor, nephrectomy 4 weeks later. Repertoires were generated with immunoSEQ multiplex PCR, while TCRdb's copy carries only in-frame clones and drops some. This sample has tens of thousands of clones, with around three quarters found just once. The sample consisted of blood, taken from a patient whose treatment included radiotherapy and nephrectomy. The receptors derive from a man in his 60s with renal cell carcinoma.

The chain couples TRBV4-3 to TRBJ1-1, with 8 bases that match TRBD1. The germline CDR1 and CDR2 sequences are LGHNA and YSLEER. CDR3 length: 18 amino acids. V lost 0 bases to trimming and J lost 1 base; unmatched junction nucleotides: 10. CDR3 residues: CASSQEGGTGLGNTEAFF. CDR3 coding DNA: TGCGCCAGCAGCCAAGAAGGGGGGACAGGACTGGGGAACACTGAAGCTTTCTTT.

The chain couples TRBV5-1 to TRBJ2-2; D is uncertain. CDR3 size: 15 residues. Looked up from germline, CDR1 is SGHRS and CDR2 is YFSETQ. Trimming left V 1 base short and J 0 bases short, with 7 bases between. The CDR3 here is CASSLIETNTGELFF. The CDR3 nucleotides read TGCGCCAGCAGCTTGATAGAAACGAACACCGGGGAGCTGTTTTTT.

The rearrangement links TRBV7-2 to TRBJ2-7; D assignment may be TRBD1 or TRBD2 (7 bases each). V dropped 5 bases and J dropped 2 bases, with 22 bases sitting between them. CDR3 length equals 17 residues. Germline V gives CDR1 SGHTA, CDR2 FQGNSA. The CDR3 sequence is CASSPRGGGSPPYEQYF. Written as DNA, the CDR3 is TGTGCCAGCAGCCCCCGGGGAGGGGGCTCCCCTCCCTACGAGCAGTACTTC.

The rearrangement uses TRBV7-8 and TRBJ2-7; a weak D match, TRBD2 (6 bases). Trimming left V 0 bases short and J 12 bases short, with 12 bases between. Germline V gene data show CDR1 as SGHVS and CDR2 as FQNEAQ. The CDR3 covers 12 residues. CDR3 coding DNA: TGTGCCAGCAGCTTAGCTCAAGGAGGGGCGTACTTC. Translated: CASSLAQGGAYF.

The chain uses TRBV29-1 and TRBJ2-5, with TRBD2 matching over 12 bases. V shed 2 bases and J 4 bases; nucleotides not matched to a gene: 5. Germline V gene lookup returns CDR1 SQVTM and CDR2 ANQGSEA. The CDR3 is 15 amino acids. The CDR3 DNA is TGCAGCGTTGAAAAAGCGGGACTAGCGGGAGAGACCCAGTACTTC. Its translation is CSVEKAGLAGETQYF. The full variable domain, completed using reference TRBV29-1 and TRBJ2-5, is SAVISQKPSRDICQRGTSLTIQCQVDSQVTMMFWYRQQPGQSLTLIATANQGSEATYESGFVIDKFPISRPNLTFSTLTVSNMSPEDSSIYLCSVEKAGLAGETQYFGPGTRLLVL.

This clone was recorded once. The chain joins TRBV7-9 to TRBJ1-2, with D unclear. Germline V gene sequence: CDR1 SEHNR, CDR2 FQNEAQ (reference sequence). This CDR3 has 13 residues. V lost 2 bases, J lost 4 bases, and 8 bases lay in between. For the CDR3, the DNA is TGTGCCAGCAGCTTATCGGACGGCTATGGCTACACCTTC. Translation: CASSLSDGYGYTF.

The chain couples TRBV9 to TRBJ1-6, with 8 positions matching TRBD1. Germline V gene data show CDR1 as SGDLS and CDR2 as YYNGEE. Trimming at V came to 4 bases and at J to 10 bases, leaving 7 bases not matched to a gene. The CDR3 is 14 amino acids. CDR3 nucleotide sequence: TGTGCCAGCAGCACCGGACAGGGTGAATCACCCCTCCACTTT. Protein sequence: CASSTGQGESPLHF.

V and J are TRBV2 and TRBJ1-5, with D perhaps TRBD1 (5 bases). The CDR3 totals 14 residues. The V gene's germline CDR1 is SNHLY and CDR2 FYNNEI. Trimming removed 6 bases at V and 6 bases at J, with 15 bases between. The CDR3 loop reads CASRGGQSGQPQHF. The CDR3 bases are TGTGCCAGCAGGGGAGGACAATCCGGTCAGCCCCAGCATTTT.

The rearrangement joins TRBV5-1 to TRBJ1-1; D unclear. The CDR3 has 14 residues. The V and J ends lost 7 bases and 2 bases respectively, with 15 bases between them. Per the germline V gene, CDR1 is SGHRS and CDR2 is YFSETQ. CDR3 residues: CASRTSEINTEAFF. The CDR3 DNA is TGCGCCAGCCGAACGAGTGAGATAAACACTGAAGCTTTCTTT.

The rearrangement joins TRBV19 to TRBJ1-2; a weak D match, TRBD1 (5 bases). Germline lookup yields CDR1 LNHDA and CDR2 SQIVND (reference sequence). V dropped 3 bases and J dropped 8 bases, with 10 bases sitting between them. The CDR3 consists of 12 residues. The CDR3 sequence is CASSIGGDGYTF. As DNA, the CDR3 is TGTGCCAGTAGTATTGGGGGGGACGGCTACACCTTC.

This chain links TRBV19 with TRBJ2-3; D is uncertain. The ends were cut back, 7 bases at V and 5 bases at J, with 19 bases in the middle. Germline CDR1 LNHDA, CDR2 SQIVND (reference sequence). This CDR3 has 15 amino acids. The CDR3 region has the DNA TGTGCCAGTACCGCTGGACGTCAACTGGGAGATACGCAGTATTTT. Translation gives CASTAGRQLGDTQYF.

The CDR3 nucleotides are TGTGCCATCAGTGAACAGGGGATTTTGGACGAGCAGTACGTC. Translated, it gives CAISEQGILDEQYV. The rearrangement joins TRBV10-3 to TRBJ2-7; 7 bases agree with TRBD1. Germline CDR1 is ENHRY and CDR2 is SYGVKD. V trimming: 3 bases; J trimming: 5 bases; junction bases outside the gene matches: 7. This CDR3 is 14 amino acids long.

This chain connects TRBV5-1 to TRBJ2-1; 9 positions match TRBD2. The CDR3 runs 14 residues. The germline CDR1 and CDR2 sequences are SGHRS and YFSETQ. Germline trimming cut 0 bases from V and 6 bases from J; bases unmatched to any gene: 1. The CDR3: CASSLEAGGNEQFF. CDR3 DNA sequence: TGCGCCAGCAGCTTGGAAGCGGGGGGCAATGAGCAGTTCTTC.

This rearrangement joins TRBV2 to TRBJ2-5, with TRBD1 identical over 9 bases. CDR1 and CDR2 from the germline V gene are SNHLY and FYNNEI. Germline trimming cut 7 bases from V and 3 bases from J; bases unmatched to any gene: 6. The CDR3 is 14 amino acids. The chain's CDR3 is CASNPGQGEETQYF. The CDR3 nucleotides are TGTGCCAGCAACCCGGGACAGGGTGAAGAGACCCAGTACTTC.

This clone was observed a handful of times. This sequence joins TRBV11-2 and TRBJ1-3; D is unclear. Germline-derived CDR1 and CDR2 are SGHAT and FQNNGV. The ends were cut back, 4 bases at V and 0 bases at J, with 7 bases in the middle. The CDR3 length is 14 residues. The CDR3, as DNA: TGTGCCAGCAGCTCAGTCGTCTCTGGAAACACCATATATTTT. This codes for CASSSVVSGNTIYF.

The V and J genes are TRBV18 and TRBJ1-1; 7 bases align to TRBD1. Per germline, CDR1 KGHSH and CDR2 LQKENI. Germline trimming cut 0 bases from V and 0 bases from J; bases unmatched to any gene: 10. The CDR3 spans 18 residues. The CDR3 bases are TGTGCCAGCTCACCACCTGTTGACAGGGTCCCCCTGAACACTGAAGCTTTCTTT. Residues: CASSPPVDRVPLNTEAFF.

The chain has TRBV7-9 and TRBJ1-5, with D perhaps TRBD1 (6 bases). This CDR3 comprises 14 residues. Trimming shortened V by 3 bases and J by 2 bases, and 8 bases separated the two germline ends. The germline V gene has CDR1 SEHNR and CDR2 FQNEAQ (reference sequence). The CDR3 region is CASSLTGGNQPQHF. The DNA of the CDR3 is TGTGCCAGCAGCTTGACAGGTGGCAATCAGCCCCAGCATTTT.

CDR3 sequence reads: CASSESGRGEETQYF. CDR3 DNA: TGTGCCAGCAGTGAATCTGGCAGGGGGGAAGAGACCCAGTACTTC. V usage is TRBV25-1 and J usage is TRBJ2-5; D possibly corresponds to TRBD1 (7 bases). The germline V gene encodes CDR1 MGHDK and CDR2 SYGVNS. The CDR3 contains 15 residues. With 1 base removed from V and 3 bases from J, the gap between germline ends came to 12 bases.

This rearrangement joins TRBV27 to TRBJ1-2; TRBD1 matches at 11 bases. V was clipped by 3 bases and J by 6 bases; unmatched bases: 6. The germline V gene has CDR1 MNHEY and CDR2 SMNVEV (reference sequence). The CDR3 has 15 amino acids. The CDR3 region is CASSLGTGGVNGYTF. The CDR3 DNA reads as TGTGCCAGCAGTTTGGGGACAGGGGGAGTGAATGGCTACACCTTC.

This clone has a handful of counts. The V gene is TRBV7-9, the J gene TRBJ2-1, with D possibly TRBD2 on 6 matching bases. The CDR3 spans 17 residues. Trimming removed 5 bases from V and 8 bases from J, with 25 bases in between. The germline V gene has CDR1 SEHNR and CDR2 FQNEAQ (reference sequence). For the CDR3, the DNA is TGTGCCAGCAGCCCCCGGTGGGGGGATGATCATCAAGATGAGCAGTTCTTC. Translation gives CASSPRWGDDHQDEQFF.

The chain couples TRBV5-1 to TRBJ1-3, with unresolved D. The CDR3 runs 14 residues. CDR1 is SGHRS and CDR2 is YFSETQ in the germline V gene. V was pared by 4 bases and J by 0 bases, with 8 bases between. The CDR3 region has the DNA TGCGCCAGCAGCGCGGGATCCTCTGGAAACACCATATATTTT. This sequence encodes CASSAGSSGNTIYF. Full variable domain (remainder filled in from reference TRBV5-1 and TRBJ1-3): KAGVTQTPRYLIKTRGQQVTLSCSPISGHRSVSWYQQTPGQGLQFLFEYFSETQRNKGNFPGRFSGRQFSNSRSEMNVSTLELGDSALYLCASSAGSSGNTIYFGEGSWLTVV.

This chain joins TRBV5-6 and TRBJ1-1; 8 nucleotides agree with TRBD1. Trimming removed 4 bases from V and 1 base from J; junction bases left unmatched: 9. From germline, CDR1 is SGHDT and CDR2 YYEEEE. This CDR3 has 16 amino acids. CDR3 sequence: CASSPDLDRENTEAFF. CDR3 sequence (DNA): TGTGCCAGCAGCCCCGATCTGGACAGGGAGAACACTGAAGCTTTCTTT.